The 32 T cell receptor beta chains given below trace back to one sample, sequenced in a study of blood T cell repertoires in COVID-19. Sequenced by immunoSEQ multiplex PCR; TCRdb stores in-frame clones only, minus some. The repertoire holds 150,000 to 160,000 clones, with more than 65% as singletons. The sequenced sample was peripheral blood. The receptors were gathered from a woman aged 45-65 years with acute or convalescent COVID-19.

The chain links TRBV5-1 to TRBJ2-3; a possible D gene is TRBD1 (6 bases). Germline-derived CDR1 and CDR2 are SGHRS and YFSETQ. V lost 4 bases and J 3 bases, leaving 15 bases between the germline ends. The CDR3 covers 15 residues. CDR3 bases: TGCGCCAGCAGCCCCCCGACAGGTCCTACAGATACGCAGTATTTT. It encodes CASSPPTGPTDTQYF.

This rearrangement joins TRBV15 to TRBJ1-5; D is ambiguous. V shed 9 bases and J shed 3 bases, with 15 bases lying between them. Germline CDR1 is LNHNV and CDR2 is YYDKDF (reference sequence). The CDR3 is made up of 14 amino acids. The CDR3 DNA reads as TGTGCCACTCGTAATACGGGAACCAATCAGCCCCAGCATTTT. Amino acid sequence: CATRNTGTNQPQHF.

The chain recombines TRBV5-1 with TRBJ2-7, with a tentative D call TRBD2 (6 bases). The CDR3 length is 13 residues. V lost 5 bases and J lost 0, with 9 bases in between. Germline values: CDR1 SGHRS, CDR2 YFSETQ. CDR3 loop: CASRVGGSYEQYF. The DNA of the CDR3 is TGCGCCAGCAGGGTCGGGGGCTCCTACGAGCAGTACTTC.

CDR3 coding DNA: TGCGCCAGCAGCACCGTTACATCCTACGAGCAGTACTTC. Its translation is CASSTVTSYEQYF. The chain carries TRBV5-1 and TRBJ2-7; D is uncertain. V was clipped by 4 bases and J by 1 base, with 9 bases between them. CDR3 length: 13 amino acids. From germline, CDR1 is SGHRS and CDR2 YFSETQ.

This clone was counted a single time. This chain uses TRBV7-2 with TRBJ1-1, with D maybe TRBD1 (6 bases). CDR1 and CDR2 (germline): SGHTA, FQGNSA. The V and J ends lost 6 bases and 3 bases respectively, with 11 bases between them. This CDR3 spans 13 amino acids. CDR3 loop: CASRHREYTEAFF. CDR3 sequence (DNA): TGTGCCAGCAGACACAGGGAGTACACTGAAGCTTTCTTT.

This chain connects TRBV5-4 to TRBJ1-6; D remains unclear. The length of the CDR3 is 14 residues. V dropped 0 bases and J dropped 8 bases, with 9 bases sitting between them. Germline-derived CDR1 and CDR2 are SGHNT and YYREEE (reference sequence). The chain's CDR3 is CASSLAGVHSPLHF. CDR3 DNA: TGTGCCAGCAGCTTGGCGGGAGTTCATTCACCCCTCCACTTT.

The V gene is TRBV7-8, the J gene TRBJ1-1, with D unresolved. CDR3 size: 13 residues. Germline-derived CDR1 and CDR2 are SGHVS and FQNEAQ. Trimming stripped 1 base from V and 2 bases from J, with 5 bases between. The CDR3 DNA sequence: TGTGCCAGCAGCTTAGGCAGTAACACTGAAGCTTTCTTT. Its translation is CASSLGSNTEAFF.

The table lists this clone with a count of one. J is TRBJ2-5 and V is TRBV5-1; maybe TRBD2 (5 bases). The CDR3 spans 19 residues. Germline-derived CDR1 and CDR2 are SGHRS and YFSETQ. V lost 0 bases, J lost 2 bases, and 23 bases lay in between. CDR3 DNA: TGCGCCAGCAGCTTGGTTAGTAGGTGGGCGTCGAGCGGACAAGAGACCCAGTACTTC. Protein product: CASSLVSRWASSGQETQYF.

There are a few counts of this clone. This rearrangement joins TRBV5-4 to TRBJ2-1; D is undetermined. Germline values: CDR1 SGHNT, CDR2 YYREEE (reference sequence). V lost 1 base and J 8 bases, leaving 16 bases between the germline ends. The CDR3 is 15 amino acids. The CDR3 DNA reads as TGTGCCAGCAGCTTGTTATCCCTAGACTTGGATGAGCAGTTCTTC. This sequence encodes CASSLLSLDLDEQFF.

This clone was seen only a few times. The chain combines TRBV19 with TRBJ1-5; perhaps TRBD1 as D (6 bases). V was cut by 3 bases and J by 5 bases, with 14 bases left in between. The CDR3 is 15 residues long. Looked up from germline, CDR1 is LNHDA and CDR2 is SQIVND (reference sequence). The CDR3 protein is CASSIRGGQDQPQHF. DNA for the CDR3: TGTGCCAGTAGTATTAGGGGGGGTCAAGATCAGCCCCAGCATTTT.

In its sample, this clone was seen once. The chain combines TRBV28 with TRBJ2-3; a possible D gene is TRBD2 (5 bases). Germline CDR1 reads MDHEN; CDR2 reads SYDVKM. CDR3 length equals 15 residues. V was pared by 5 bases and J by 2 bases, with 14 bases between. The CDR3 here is CASSPGLAHTDTQYF. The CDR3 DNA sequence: TGTGCCAGCAGTCCCGGGCTAGCACACACAGATACGCAGTATTTT.

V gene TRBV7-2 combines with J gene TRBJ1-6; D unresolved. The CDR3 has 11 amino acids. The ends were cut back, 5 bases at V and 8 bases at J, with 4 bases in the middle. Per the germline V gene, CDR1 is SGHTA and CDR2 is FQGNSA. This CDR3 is CASSRDSPLHF. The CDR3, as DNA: TGTGCCAGCAGCCGCGATTCACCCCTCCACTTT.

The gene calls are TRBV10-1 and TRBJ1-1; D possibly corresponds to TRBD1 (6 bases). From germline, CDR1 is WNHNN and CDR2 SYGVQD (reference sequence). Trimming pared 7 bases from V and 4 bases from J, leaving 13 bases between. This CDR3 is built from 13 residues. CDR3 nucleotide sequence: TGCGCCAGCAAAGGGGGGGGGTGCACTGAAGCTTTCTTT. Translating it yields CASKGGGCTEAFF.

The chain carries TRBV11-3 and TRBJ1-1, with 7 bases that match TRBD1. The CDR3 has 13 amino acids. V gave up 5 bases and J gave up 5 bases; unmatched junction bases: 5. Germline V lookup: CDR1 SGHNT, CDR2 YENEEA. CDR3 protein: CASSPGGRTEAFF. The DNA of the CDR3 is TGTGCCAGCAGCCCAGGGGGGAGAACTGAAGCTTTCTTT.

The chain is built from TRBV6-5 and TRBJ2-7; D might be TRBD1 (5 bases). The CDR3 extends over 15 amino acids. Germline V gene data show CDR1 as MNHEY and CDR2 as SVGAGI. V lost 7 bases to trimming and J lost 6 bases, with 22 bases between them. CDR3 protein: CASISLVAGSGEQYF. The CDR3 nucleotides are TGTGCCAGCATATCTTTGGTGGCAGGGTCAGGCGAGCAGTACTTC.

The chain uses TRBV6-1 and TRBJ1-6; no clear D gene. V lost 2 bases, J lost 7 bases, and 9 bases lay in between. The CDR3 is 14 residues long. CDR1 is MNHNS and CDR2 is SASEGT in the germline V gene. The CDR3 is CASSEREPNSPLHF. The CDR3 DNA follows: TGTGCCAGCAGTGAAAGGGAGCCCAATTCACCCCTCCACTTT.

CDR3: CASTFLGGAGGDTQYF. In nucleotides, the CDR3 is TGTGCCAGTACCTTCCTGGGGGGGGCCGGTGGAGATACGCAGTATTTT. The rearrangement uses TRBV19 and TRBJ2-3; D possibly corresponds to TRBD2 (7 bases). Trimming cost V 7 bases and J 5 bases, with 22 bases left between them. The CDR3 contains 16 residues. Germline-derived CDR1 and CDR2 are LNHDA and SQIVND (reference sequence).

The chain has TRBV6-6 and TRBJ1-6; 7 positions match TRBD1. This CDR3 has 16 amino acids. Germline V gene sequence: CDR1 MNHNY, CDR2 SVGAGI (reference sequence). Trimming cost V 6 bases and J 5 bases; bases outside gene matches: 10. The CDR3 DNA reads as TGTGCCAGCAGGCCGACGACAGGGTTAGATAATTCACCCCTCCACTTT. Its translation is CASRPTTGLDNSPLHF.

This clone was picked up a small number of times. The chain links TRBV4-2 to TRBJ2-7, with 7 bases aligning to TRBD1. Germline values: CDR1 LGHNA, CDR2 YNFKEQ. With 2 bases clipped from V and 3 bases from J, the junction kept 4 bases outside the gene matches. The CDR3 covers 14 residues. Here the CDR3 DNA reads TGTGCCAGCAGCCAAAACAGGGGCGGCTACGAGCAGTACTTC. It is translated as CASSQNRGGYEQYF.

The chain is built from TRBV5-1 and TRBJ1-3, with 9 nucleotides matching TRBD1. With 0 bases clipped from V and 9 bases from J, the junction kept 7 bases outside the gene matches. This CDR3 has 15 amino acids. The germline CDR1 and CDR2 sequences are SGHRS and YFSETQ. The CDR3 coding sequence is TGCGCCAGCAGCTTGGCGGGACAGGGAATTGGCACCATATATTTT. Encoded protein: CASSLAGQGIGTIYF.

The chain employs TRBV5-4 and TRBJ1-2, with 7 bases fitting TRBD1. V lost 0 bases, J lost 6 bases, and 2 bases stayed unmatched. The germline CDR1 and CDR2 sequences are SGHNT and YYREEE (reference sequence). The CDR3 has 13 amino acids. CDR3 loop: CASSLVDRDGYTF. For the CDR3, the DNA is TGTGCCAGCAGCTTGGTAGACAGGGATGGCTACACCTTC. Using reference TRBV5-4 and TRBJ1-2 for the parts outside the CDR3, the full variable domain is ETGVTQSPTHLIKTRGQQVTLRCSSQSGHNTVSWYQQALGQGPQFIFQYYREEENGRGNFPPRFSGLQFPNYSSELNVNALELDDSALYLCASSLVDRDGYTFGSGTRLTVV.

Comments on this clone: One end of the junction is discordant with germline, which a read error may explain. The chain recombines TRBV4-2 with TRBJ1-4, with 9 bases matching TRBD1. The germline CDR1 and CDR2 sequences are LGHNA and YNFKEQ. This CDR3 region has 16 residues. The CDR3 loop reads CAGSQGQGLTNEKLFF. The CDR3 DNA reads TGTGCCGGCAGCCAAGGACAGGGGCTCACTAATGAAAAACTGTTTTTT.

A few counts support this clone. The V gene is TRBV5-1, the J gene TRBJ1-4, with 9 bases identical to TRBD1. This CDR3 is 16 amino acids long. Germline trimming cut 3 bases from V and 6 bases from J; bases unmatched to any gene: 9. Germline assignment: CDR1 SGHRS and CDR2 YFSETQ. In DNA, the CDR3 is TGCGCCAGCAGCTACGGGAACAGGGGGCTGGATGAAAAACTGTTTTTT. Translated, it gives CASSYGNRGLDEKLFF. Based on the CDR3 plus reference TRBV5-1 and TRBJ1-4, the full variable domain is KAGVTQTPRYLIKTRGQQVTLSCSPISGHRSVSWYQQTPGQGLQFLFEYFSETQRNKGNFPGRFSGRQFSNSRSEMNVSTLELGDSALYLCASSYGNRGLDEKLFFGSGTQLSVL.

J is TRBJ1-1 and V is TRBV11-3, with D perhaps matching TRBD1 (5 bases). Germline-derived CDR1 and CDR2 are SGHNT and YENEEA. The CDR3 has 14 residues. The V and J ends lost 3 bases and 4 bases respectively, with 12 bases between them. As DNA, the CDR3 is TGTGCCAGCAGCTTGTCTCACGGGGGCACTGAAGCTTTCTTT. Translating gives CASSLSHGGTEAFF.

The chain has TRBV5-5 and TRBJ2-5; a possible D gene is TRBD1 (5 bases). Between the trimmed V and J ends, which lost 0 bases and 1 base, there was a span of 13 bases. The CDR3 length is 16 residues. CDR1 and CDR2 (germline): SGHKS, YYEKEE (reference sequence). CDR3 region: CASSLGPSQGQETQYF. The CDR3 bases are TGTGCCAGCAGCTTGGGTCCTTCGCAGGGCCAAGAGACCCAGTACTTC.

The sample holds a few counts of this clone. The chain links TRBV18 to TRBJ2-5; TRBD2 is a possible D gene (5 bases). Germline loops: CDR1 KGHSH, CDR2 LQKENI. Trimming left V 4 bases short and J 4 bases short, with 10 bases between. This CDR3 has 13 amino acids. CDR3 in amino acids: CASSLTSTETQYF. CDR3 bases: TGTGCCAGCTCACTAACTAGTACAGAGACCCAGTACTTC. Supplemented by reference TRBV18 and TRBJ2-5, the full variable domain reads NAGVMQNPRHLVRRRGQEARLRCSPMKGHSHVYWYRQLPEEGLKFMVYLQKENIIDESGMPKERFSAEFPKEGPSILRIQQVVRGDSAAYFCASSLTSTETQYFGPGTRLLVL.

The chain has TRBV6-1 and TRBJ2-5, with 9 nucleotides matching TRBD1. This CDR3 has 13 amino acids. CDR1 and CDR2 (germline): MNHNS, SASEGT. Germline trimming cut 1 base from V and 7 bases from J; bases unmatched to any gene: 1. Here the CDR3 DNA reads TGTGCCAGCAGTGAAGGACAGGGGGTGACCCAGTACTTC. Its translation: CASSEGQGVTQYF.

CDR3 residues: CASSLVIGGQGINQPQHF. In DNA form, the CDR3 reads TGTGCCAGCAGCTTAGTTATCGGGGGGCAGGGGATTAATCAGCCCCAGCATTTT. The gene calls are TRBV7-8 and TRBJ1-5, with D maybe TRBD1 (6 bases). Trimming left V 1 base short and J 4 bases short, with 20 bases between. Germline V CDR1 and CDR2: SGHVS, FQNEAQ. The CDR3 loop spans 18 amino acids.

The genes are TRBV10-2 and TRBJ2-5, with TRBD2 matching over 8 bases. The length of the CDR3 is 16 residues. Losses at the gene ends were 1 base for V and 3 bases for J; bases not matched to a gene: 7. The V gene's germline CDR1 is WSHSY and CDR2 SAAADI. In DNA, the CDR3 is TGCGCCAGCAGTGAGTGGGGCGGGAGGTTCGAAGAGACCCAGTACTTC. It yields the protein CASSEWGGRFEETQYF.

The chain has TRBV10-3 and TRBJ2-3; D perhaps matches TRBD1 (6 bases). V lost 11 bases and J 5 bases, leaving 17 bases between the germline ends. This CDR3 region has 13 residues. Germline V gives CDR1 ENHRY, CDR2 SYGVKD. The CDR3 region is CALRTDDKDTQYF. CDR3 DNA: TGTGCCCTCCGGACAGACGATAAAGATACGCAGTATTTT.

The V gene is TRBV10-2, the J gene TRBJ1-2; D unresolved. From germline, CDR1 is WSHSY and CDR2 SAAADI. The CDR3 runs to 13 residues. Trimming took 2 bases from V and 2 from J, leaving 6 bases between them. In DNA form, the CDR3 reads TGCGCCAGCAGTGAGCACATGAACTATGGCTACACCTTC. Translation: CASSEHMNYGYTF.

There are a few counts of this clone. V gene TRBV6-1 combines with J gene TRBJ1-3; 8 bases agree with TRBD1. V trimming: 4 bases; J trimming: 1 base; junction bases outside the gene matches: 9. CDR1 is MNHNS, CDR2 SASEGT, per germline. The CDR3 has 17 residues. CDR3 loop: CASSVQGVMLSGNTIYF. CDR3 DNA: TGTGCCAGCAGTGTACAGGGGGTTATGTTGTCTGGAAACACCATATATTTT.